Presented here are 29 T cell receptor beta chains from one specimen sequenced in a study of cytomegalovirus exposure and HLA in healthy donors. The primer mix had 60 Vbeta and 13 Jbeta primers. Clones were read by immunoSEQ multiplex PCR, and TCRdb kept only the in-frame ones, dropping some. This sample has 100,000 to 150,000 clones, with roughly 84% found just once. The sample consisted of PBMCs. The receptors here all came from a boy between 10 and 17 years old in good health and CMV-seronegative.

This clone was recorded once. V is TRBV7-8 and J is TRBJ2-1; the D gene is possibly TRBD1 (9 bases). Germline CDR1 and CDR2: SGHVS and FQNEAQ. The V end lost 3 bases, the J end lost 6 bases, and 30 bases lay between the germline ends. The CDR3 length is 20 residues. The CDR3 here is CASSFRGQGSGGRKVNEQFF. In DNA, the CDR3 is TGTGCCAGCAGCTTTAGGGGACAGGGCTCAGGCGGGAGGAAAGTCAATGAGCAGTTCTTC. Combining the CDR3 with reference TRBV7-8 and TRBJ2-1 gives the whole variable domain GAGVSQSPRYKVAKRGQDVALRCDPISGHVSLFWYQQALGQGPEFLTYFQNEAQLDKSGLPSDRFFAERPEGSVSTLKIQRTQQEDSAVYLCASSFRGQGSGGRKVNEQFFGPGTRLTVL.

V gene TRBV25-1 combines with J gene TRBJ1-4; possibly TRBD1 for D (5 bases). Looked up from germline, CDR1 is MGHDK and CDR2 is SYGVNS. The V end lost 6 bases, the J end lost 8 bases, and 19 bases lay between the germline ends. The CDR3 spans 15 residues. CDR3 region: CASSALRGSGEKLFF. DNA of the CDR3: TGTGCCAGCAGCGCCCTGCGGGGGAGTGGGGAAAAACTGTTTTTT.

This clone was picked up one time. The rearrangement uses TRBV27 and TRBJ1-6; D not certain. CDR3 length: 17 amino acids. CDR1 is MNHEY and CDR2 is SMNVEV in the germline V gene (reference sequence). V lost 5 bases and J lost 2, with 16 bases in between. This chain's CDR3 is CASSLYPVSAYNSPLHF. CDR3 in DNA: TGTGCCAGCAGTCTATACCCCGTTTCAGCCTATAATTCACCCCTCCACTTT.

This chain's CDR3 is CASFYRGRGEQYF. CDR3 DNA sequence: TGTGCCAGTTTTTACAGGGGCAGGGGGGAGCAGTACTTC. The chain combines TRBV6-1 with TRBJ2-7; TRBD1 matches 7 bases. Germline CDR1 and CDR2: MNHNS and SASEGT. This CDR3 contains 13 residues. The J segment lost 7 bases and the V segment lost 9 bases, leaving 12 bases of the junction unmatched.

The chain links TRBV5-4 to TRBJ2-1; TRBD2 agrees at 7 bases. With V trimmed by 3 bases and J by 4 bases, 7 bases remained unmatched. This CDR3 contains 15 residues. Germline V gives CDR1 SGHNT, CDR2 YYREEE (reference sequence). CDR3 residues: CASSSKGRAYNEQFF. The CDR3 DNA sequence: TGTGCCAGCAGCTCTAAGGGGAGGGCATACAATGAGCAGTTCTTC. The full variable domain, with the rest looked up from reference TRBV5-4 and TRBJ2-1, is ETGVTQSPTHLIKTRGQQVTLRCSSQSGHNTVSWYQQALGQGPQFIFQYYREEENGRGNFPPRFSGLQFPNYSSELNVNALELDDSALYLCASSSKGRAYNEQFFGPGTRLTVL.

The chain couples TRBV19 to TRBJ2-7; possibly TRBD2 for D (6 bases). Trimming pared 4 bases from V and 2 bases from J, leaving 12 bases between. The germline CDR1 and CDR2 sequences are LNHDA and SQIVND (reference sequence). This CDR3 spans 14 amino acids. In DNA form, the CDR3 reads TGTGCCAGTAGTAAGGGACGGGAGACCTACGAGCAGTACTTC. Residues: CASSKGRETYEQYF. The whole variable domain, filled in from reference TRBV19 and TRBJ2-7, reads DGGITQSPKYLFRKEGQNVTLSCEQNLNHDAMYWYRQDPGQGLRLIYYSQIVNDFQKGDIAEGYSVSREKKESFPLTVTSAQKNPTAFYLCASSKGRETYEQYFGPGTRLTVT.

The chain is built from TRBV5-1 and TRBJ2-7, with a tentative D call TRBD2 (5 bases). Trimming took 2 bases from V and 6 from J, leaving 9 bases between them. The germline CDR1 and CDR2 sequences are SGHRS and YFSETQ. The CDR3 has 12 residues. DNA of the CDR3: TGCGCCAGCAGCTTAGAAGGACTCGAGCAGTACTTC. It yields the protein CASSLEGLEQYF.

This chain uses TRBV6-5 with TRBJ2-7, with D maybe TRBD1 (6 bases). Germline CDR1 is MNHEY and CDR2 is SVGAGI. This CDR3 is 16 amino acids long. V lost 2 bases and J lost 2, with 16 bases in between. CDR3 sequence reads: CASSYLGRGGTYEQYF. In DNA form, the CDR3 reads TGTGCCAGCAGTTACCTTGGCAGGGGTGGGACCTACGAGCAGTACTTC.

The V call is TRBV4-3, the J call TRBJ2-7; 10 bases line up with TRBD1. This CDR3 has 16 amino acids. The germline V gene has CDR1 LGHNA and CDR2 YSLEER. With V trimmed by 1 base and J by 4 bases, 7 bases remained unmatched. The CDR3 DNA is TGCGCCAGCAGCCAAGCCGGGACAGGGGTAGAGTACGAGCAGTACTTC. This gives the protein CASSQAGTGVEYEQYF.

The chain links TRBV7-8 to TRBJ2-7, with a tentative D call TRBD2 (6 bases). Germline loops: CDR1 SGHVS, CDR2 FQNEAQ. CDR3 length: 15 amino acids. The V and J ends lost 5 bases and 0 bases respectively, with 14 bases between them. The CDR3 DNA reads TGTGCCAGCAGCCCCTTGGAGGGGAGCTCCTACGAGCAGTACTTC. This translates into CASSPLEGSSYEQYF.

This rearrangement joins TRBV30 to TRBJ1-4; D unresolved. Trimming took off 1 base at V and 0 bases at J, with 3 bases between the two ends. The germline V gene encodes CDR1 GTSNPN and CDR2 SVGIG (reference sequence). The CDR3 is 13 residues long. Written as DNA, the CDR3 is TGTGCCTGGAGTGCGGCAACTAATGAAAAACTGTTTTTT. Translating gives CAWSAATNEKLFF.

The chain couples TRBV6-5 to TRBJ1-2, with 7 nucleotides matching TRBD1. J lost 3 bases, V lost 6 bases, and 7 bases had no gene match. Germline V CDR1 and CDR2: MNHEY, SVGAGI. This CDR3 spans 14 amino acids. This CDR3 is CASRTLGTDYGYTF. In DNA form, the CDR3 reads TGTGCCAGCAGAACACTCGGGACAGACTATGGCTACACCTTC.

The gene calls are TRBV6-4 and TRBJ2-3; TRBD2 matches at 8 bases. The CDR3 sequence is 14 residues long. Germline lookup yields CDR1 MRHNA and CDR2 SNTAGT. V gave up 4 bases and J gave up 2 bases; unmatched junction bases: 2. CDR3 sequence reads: CASSAGGPTDTQYF. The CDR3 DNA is TGTGCCAGCAGTGCGGGGGGGCCCACAGATACGCAGTATTTT.

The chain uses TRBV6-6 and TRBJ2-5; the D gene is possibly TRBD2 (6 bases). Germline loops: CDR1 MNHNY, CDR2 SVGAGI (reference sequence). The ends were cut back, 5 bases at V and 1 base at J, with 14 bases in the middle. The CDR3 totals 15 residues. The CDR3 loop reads CASSPPGGAQETQYF. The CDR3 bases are TGTGCCAGCAGTCCTCCGGGCGGGGCCCAAGAGACCCAGTACTTC.

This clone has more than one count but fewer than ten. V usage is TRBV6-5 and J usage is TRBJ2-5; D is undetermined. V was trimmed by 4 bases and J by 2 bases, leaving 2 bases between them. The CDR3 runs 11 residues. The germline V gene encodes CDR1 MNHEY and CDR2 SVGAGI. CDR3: CASSSQETQYF. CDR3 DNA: TGTGCCAGCAGTTCGCAAGAGACCCAGTACTTC.

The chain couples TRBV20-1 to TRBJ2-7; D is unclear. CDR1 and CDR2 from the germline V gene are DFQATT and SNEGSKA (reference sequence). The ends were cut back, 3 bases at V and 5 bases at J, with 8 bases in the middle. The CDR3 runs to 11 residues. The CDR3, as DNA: TGCAGTGCTAGGTCGATAGACGAGCAGTACTTC. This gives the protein CSARSIDEQYF.

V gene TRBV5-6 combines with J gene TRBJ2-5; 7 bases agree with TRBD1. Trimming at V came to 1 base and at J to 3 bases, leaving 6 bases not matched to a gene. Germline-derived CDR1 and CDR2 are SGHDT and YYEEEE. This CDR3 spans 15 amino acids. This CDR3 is CASSLRFGQEETQYF. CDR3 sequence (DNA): TGTGCCAGCAGCTTGCGTTTTGGACAGGAAGAGACCCAGTACTTC.

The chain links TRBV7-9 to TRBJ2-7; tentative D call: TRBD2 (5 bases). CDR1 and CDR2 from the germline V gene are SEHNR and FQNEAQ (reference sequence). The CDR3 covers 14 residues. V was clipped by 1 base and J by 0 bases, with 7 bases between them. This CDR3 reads CASSLVAYSYEQYF. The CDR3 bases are TGTGCCAGCAGCTTAGTAGCGTACTCCTACGAGCAGTACTTC.

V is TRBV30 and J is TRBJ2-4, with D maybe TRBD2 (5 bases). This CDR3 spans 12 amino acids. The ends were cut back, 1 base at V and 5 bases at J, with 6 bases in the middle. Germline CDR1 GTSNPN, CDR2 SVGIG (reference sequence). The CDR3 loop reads CAWSERENIQYF. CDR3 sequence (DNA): TGTGCCTGGAGTGAGAGGGAAAACATTCAGTACTTC.

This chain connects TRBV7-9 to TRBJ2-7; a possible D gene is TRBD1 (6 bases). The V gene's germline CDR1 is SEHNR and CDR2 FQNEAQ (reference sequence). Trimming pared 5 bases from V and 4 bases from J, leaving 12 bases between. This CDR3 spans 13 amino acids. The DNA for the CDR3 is TGTGCCAGCAGCCTAGGAACAGGGTACGAGCAGTACTTC. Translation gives CASSLGTGYEQYF.

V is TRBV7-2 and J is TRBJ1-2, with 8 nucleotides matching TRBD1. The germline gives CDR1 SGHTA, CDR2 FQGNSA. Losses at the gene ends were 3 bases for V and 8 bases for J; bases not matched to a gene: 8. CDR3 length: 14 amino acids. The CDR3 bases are TGTGCCAGCAGCTTTGGGAGGGACAGGAGAGGCTACACCTTC. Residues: CASSFGRDRRGYTF.

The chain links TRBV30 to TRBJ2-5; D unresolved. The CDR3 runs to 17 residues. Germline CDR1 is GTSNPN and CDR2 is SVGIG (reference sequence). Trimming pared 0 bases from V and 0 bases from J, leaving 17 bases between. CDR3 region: CAWSVRYRTSYQETQYF. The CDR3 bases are TGTGCCTGGAGTGTACGGTATAGAACCTCGTACCAAGAGACCCAGTACTTC.

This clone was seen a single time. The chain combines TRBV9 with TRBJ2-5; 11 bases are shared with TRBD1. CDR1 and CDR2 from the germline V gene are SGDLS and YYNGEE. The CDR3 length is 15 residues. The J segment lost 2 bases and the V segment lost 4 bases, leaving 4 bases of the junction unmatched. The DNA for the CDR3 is TGTGCCAGCAGCATGGACAGGGGGCTGCAAGAGACCCAGTACTTC. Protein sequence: CASSMDRGLQETQYF. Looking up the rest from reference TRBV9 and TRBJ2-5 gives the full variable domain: DSGVTQTPKHLITATGQRVTLRCSPRSGDLSVYWYQQSLDQGLQFLIQYYNGEERAKGNILERFSAQQFPDLHSELNLSSLELGDSALYFCASSMDRGLQETQYFGPGTRLLVL.

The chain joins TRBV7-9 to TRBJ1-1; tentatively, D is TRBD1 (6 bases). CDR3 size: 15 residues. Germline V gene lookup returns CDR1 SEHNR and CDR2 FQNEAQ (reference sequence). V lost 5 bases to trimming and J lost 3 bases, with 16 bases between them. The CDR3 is CASSPGGARDTEAFF. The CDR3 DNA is TGTGCCAGCAGCCCCGGGGGGGCTCGTGACACTGAAGCTTTCTTT.

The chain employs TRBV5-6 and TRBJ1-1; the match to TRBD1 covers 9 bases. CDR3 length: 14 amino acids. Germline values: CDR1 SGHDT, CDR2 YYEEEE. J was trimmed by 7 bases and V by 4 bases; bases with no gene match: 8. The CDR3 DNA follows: TGTGCCAGCAGCCGAAGACAGGGGGTTGGTGAAGCTTTCTTT. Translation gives CASSRRQGVGEAFF.

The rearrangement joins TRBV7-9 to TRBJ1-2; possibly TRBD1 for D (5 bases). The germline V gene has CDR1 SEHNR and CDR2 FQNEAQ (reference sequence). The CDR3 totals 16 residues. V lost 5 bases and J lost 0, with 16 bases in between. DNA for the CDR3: TGTGCCAGCAGCCGAGATCCAGGGTGGGCTAACTATGGCTACACCTTC. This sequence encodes CASSRDPGWANYGYTF.

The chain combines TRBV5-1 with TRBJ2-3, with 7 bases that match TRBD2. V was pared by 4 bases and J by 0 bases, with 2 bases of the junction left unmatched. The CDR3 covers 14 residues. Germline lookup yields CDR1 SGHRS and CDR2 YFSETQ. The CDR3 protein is CASSISGSTDTQYF. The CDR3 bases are TGCGCCAGCAGCATTAGCGGGAGCACAGATACGCAGTATTTT.

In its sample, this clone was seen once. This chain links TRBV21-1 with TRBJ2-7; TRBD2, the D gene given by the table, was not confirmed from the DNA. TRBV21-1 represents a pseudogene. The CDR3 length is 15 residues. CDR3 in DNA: TGTGCCAGCAGTCCCCCCGGACTAACCTCCTACGAGCAGTACTTC. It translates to CASSPPGLTSYEQYF.

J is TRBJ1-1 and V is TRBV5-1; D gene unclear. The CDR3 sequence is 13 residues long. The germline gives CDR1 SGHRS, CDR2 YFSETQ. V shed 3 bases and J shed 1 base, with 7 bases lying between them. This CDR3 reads CASSSGWNTEAFF. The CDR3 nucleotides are TGCGCCAGCAGCTCGGGATGGAACACTGAAGCTTTCTTT.